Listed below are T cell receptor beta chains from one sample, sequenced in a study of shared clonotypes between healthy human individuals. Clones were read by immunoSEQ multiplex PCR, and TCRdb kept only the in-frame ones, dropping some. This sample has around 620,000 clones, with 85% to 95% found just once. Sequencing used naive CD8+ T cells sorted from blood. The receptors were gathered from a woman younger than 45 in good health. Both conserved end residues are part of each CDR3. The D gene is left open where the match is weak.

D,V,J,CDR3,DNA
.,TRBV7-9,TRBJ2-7,CASSLVGFSYEQYF,TGTGCCAGCAGCTTAGTCGGATTCTCCTACGAGCAGTACTTC
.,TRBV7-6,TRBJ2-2,CASSLYGGAGELFF,TGTGCCAGCAGCTTATATGGCGGAGCCGGGGAGCTGTTTTTT
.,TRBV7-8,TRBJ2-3,CASTPVTDTQYF,TGTGCCAGCACCCCGGTCACAGATACGCAGTATTTT
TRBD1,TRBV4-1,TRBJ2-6,CASSQDFGFTGTGGNVLTF,TGCGCCAGCAGCCAAGATTTCGGTTTTACGGGGACAGGGGGGAACGTCCTGACTTTC
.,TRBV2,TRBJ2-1,CASTVTPSHEQFF,TGTGCCAGCACCGTGACCCCATCCCACGAGCAGTTCTTC
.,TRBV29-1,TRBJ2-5,CSAGAQETQYF,TGCAGCGCCGGGGCTCAAGAGACCCAGTACTTC
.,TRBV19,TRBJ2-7,CASSIVAEGYEQYF,TGTGCCAGTAGTATAGTCGCCGAAGGCTACGAGCAGTACTTC
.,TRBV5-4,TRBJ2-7,CASSLEVGRRSYEQYF,TGTGCCAGCAGCTTGGAGGTAGGACGGCGGTCCTACGAGCAGTACTTC
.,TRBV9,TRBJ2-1,CASTLTTSPHEQFF,TGTGCCAGCACCCTAACCACTAGCCCCCATGAGCAGTTCTTC
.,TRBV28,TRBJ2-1,CASSSPLRVVGGNEQFF,TGTGCCAGCAGTTCCCCCCTCAGGGTTGTCGGTGGCAATGAGCAGTTCTTC